Presented here are 29 T cell receptor beta chains from one specimen sequenced in a study of T cells in Graves' hyperthyroidism and ophthalmopathy. It was RNA transcripts that yielded the amplified TCR beta CDR3 regions. The HTBI primer set was used in a first-round RT-PCR of the TCR CDR3. TCRdb analysed the multiplex PCR reads with MiXCR anew, one entry per CDR3 protein. The sample records about 540,000 distinct CDR3 sequences, around 46% being singletons. Sample: peripheral blood or thyroid tissue (not recorded which). These receptors were obtained from a woman aged 18-29 years with Graves' hyperthyroidism.

This clonotype was observed many times. The chain links TRBV15 to TRBJ2-5; D remains ambiguous. The V gene lost 1 base and the J gene lost 3 bases, with 12 bases spanning the gap. CDR1 and CDR2 from the germline V gene are LNHNV and YYDKDF (reference sequence). The CDR3 loop spans 15 amino acids. Written as DNA, the CDR3 is TGTGCCACCAGCAGAGGCCTCGGGTTCGAAGAGACCCAGTACTTC. It is translated as CATSRGLGFEETQYF.

In this sample, this clonotype turned up a few times. The chain has TRBV7-2 and TRBJ1-5; D may be TRBD1 (6 bases). CDR1 is SGHTA, CDR2 FQGNSA, per germline. This CDR3 region has 15 residues. The ends were cut back, 6 bases at V and 5 bases at J, with 17 bases in the middle. The CDR3, as DNA: TGTGCCAGCAGTTTAAGGGGGTGGAGGGATCAGCCCCAGCATTTT. It is translated as CASSLRGWRDQPQHF.

The chain employs TRBV2 and TRBJ1-4; D might be TRBD1 (5 bases). The CDR3 has 17 amino acids. Germline-derived CDR1 and CDR2 are SNHLY and FYNNEI. Between the trimmed V and J ends, which lost 7 bases and 11 bases, there was a span of 29 bases. The CDR3 sequence is CASNLRDSPRQEYKLFF. CDR3 nucleotides: TGTGCCAGCAATCTCCGGGACTCACCCCGCCAAGAATACAAACTGTTTTTT.

The chain joins TRBV2 to TRBJ2-6, with 9 bases aligning to TRBD1. J was trimmed by 4 bases and V by 3 bases; bases with no gene match: 7. From germline, CDR1 is SNHLY and CDR2 FYNNEI. The CDR3 covers 17 residues. DNA of the CDR3: TGTGCCAGCAGTGATCCCGGGACAGGGTCCGGGGCCAACGTCCTGACTTTC. This codes for CASSDPGTGSGANVLTF. The full variable domain, in which reference TRBV2 and TRBJ2-6 provide the parts outside the CDR3, is EPEVTQTPSHQVTQMGQEVILRCVPISNHLYFYWYRQILGQKVEFLVSFYNNEISEKSEIFDDQFSVERPDGSNFTLKIRSTKLEDSAMYFCASSDPGTGSGANVLTFGAGSRLTVL.

V usage is TRBV30 and J usage is TRBJ1-1; D possibly corresponds to TRBD1 (6 bases). The CDR3 has 13 amino acids. V dropped 0 bases and J dropped 1 base, with 6 bases sitting between them. Germline lookup yields CDR1 GTSNPN and CDR2 SVGIG (reference sequence). Here the CDR3 reads CAWSVQGNTEAFF. In DNA, the CDR3 is TGTGCCTGGAGTGTACAGGGGAACACTGAAGCTTTCTTT.

The chain is built from TRBV29-1 and TRBJ1-1, with 7 bases identical to TRBD1. The CDR3 consists of 12 residues. Looked up from germline, CDR1 is SQVTM and CDR2 is ANQGSEA. J gave up 7 bases and V 4 bases, and 6 bases lay outside the gene matches. CDR3 in amino acids: CSVVLRDSEAFF. The CDR3 DNA sequence: TGCAGCGTTGTACTCCGGGACAGTGAAGCTTTCTTT.

The J gene is TRBJ1-1, the V gene TRBV20-1, with 9 bases fitting TRBD1. The CDR3 totals 12 residues. Germline V gene lookup returns CDR1 DFQATT and CDR2 SNEGSKA (reference sequence). DNA for the CDR3: TGCAGGGCGGACAGGGGCGACACTGAAGCTTTCTTT. Translating it yields CRADRGDTEAFF.

The V call is TRBV5-1, the J call TRBJ2-7; maybe TRBD2 (5 bases). V shed 0 bases and J shed 7 bases, with 8 bases lying between them. Germline-derived CDR1 and CDR2 are SGHRS and YFSETQ. This CDR3 region has 12 residues. CDR3 residues: CASSLEGEEQYF. The CDR3 region has the DNA TGCGCCAGCAGCTTGGAGGGAGAAGAGCAGTACTTC. Looking up the rest from reference TRBV5-1 and TRBJ2-7 gives the full variable domain: KAGVTQTPRYLIKTRGQQVTLSCSPISGHRSVSWYQQTPGQGLQFLFEYFSETQRNKGNFPGRFSGRQFSNSRSEMNVSTLELGDSALYLCASSLEGEEQYFGPGTRLTVT.

V gene TRBV10-3 combines with J gene TRBJ1-1; D remains ambiguous. V was cut by 10 bases and J by 4 bases, with 16 bases left in between. CDR3 length equals 13 residues. Germline assignment: CDR1 ENHRY and CDR2 SYGVKD. CDR3: CATKAKEGTEAFF. The CDR3 DNA is TGTGCCACCAAAGCCAAAGAAGGCACTGAAGCTTTCTTT.

V gene TRBV7-9 combines with J gene TRBJ1-5; D unresolved. Germline V gene lookup returns CDR1 SEHNR and CDR2 FQNEAQ (reference sequence). CDR3 length: 12 amino acids. The V end lost 6 bases, the J end lost 4 bases, and 7 bases lay between the germline ends. For the CDR3, the DNA is TGTGCCAGCAGTTACACGAATCAGCCCCAGCATTTT. Its protein is CASSYTNQPQHF. Using reference TRBV7-9 and TRBJ1-5 for the parts outside the CDR3, the full variable domain is DTGVSQNPRHKITKRGQNVTFRCDPISEHNRLYWYRQTLGQGPEFLTYFQNEAQLEKSRLLSDRFSAERPKGSFSTLEIQRTEQGDSAMYLCASSYTNQPQHFGDGTRLSIL.

The chain employs TRBV20-1 and TRBJ1-1, with a tentative D call TRBD1 (6 bases). Germline-derived CDR1 and CDR2 are DFQATT and SNEGSKA (reference sequence). Trimming removed 7 bases at V and 7 bases at J, with 16 bases between. The CDR3 sequence is 12 residues long. For the CDR3, the DNA is TGCAGTGTTCCCAGGGGAAGAAATGAAGCTTTCTTT. This sequence encodes CSVPRGRNEAFF.

As regards this clonotype: A much larger clone differs by one base, so this may be a read error. The V call is TRBV24-1, the J call TRBJ1-1; 10 bases are a match to TRBD1. The CDR3 loop spans 15 amino acids. Germline V lookup: CDR1 KGHDR, CDR2 SFDVKD. The CDR3: CVTTGTGTGASEAFF. The CDR3 region has the DNA TGTGTCACCACTGGTACCGGGACAGGGGCGTCTGAAGCTTTCTTT.

To note about this clonotype: Given a much more abundant clone one base away, this may be a read error. The J gene is TRBJ1-2, the V gene TRBV25-1; 9 bases fit TRBD1. With V trimmed by 6 bases and J by 6 bases, 2 bases remained unmatched. The germline V gene has CDR1 MGHDK and CDR2 SYGVNS. This CDR3 is built from 12 residues. CDR3 bases: TGTGCCAGCAGGGGGACAGGGCATGGCTACACCTTC. Translated, it gives CASRGTGHGYTF.

The chain combines TRBV10-3 with TRBJ1-6; weak D call: TRBD1 (5 bases). This CDR3 is built from 18 residues. Trimming pared 10 bases from V and 0 bases from J, leaving 22 bases between. Per germline, CDR1 ENHRY and CDR2 SYGVKD. CDR3: CASVRPQGIHSYNSPLHF. The DNA for the CDR3 is TGTGCCAGCGTCAGACCCCAGGGAATTCACTCCTATAATTCACCCCTCCACTTT.

The J gene is TRBJ1-4, the V gene TRBV25-1, with a possible D match to TRBD1 (6 bases). Trimming shortened V by 4 bases and J by 4 bases, and 10 bases separated the two germline ends. Per the germline V gene, CDR1 is MGHDK and CDR2 is SYGVNS. This CDR3 comprises 14 residues. In nucleotides, the CDR3 is TGTGCCAGCAGTGGACAGGCGATTAATGAAAAACTGTTTTTT. Protein sequence: CASSGQAINEKLFF. Looking up the rest from reference TRBV25-1 and TRBJ1-4 gives the full variable domain: EADIYQTPRYLVIGTGKKITLECSQTMGHDKMYWYQQDPGMELHLIHYSYGVNSTEKGDLSSESTVSRIRTEHFPLTLESARPSHTSQYLCASSGQAINEKLFFGSGTQLSVL.

This clonotype came up many times. The gene calls are TRBV11-3 and TRBJ1-6; D is uncertain. Germline CDR1 and CDR2: SGHNT and YENEEA. V lost 5 bases, J lost 14 bases, and 10 bases lay in between. This CDR3 has 11 amino acids. The CDR3 DNA sequence: TGTGCCAGCAGCCAGGCCTCGGCCCTCCACTTT. This codes for CASSQASALHF.

The rearrangement joins TRBV2 to TRBJ1-4; TRBD1 aligns across 10 bases. Trimming took 5 bases from V and 6 from J; bases not matched to a gene: 9. The CDR3 contains 16 residues. Germline lookup yields CDR1 SNHLY and CDR2 FYNNEI. CDR3 loop: CASSPDDRGRDEKLFF. As DNA, the CDR3 is TGTGCCAGCAGTCCCGATGACAGGGGGCGAGATGAAAAACTGTTTTTT.

The V call is TRBV6-1, the J call TRBJ2-7; 8 nucleotides match TRBD2. V shed 7 bases and J 2 bases; nucleotides not matched to a gene: 7. This CDR3 contains 14 residues. Germline lookup yields CDR1 MNHNS and CDR2 SASEGT. The CDR3 here is CASTLAGPTYEQYF. The DNA of the CDR3 is TGTGCCAGCACCTTAGCGGGGCCAACCTACGAGCAGTACTTC.

The chain joins TRBV5-1 to TRBJ2-7; the D gene is possibly TRBD1 (6 bases). The germline V and J ends were trimmed by 1 base and 3 bases, with 17 bases remaining between them. Germline V gene lookup returns CDR1 SGHRS and CDR2 YFSETQ. The CDR3 covers 16 residues. The CDR3 sequence is CASSLWTDSPYYEQYF. Written as DNA, the CDR3 is TGCGCCAGCAGCTTGTGGACAGACAGCCCTTACTACGAGCAGTACTTC.

About this clonotype: The junction departs from the called germline gene at one end, perhaps through a read error. The genes are TRBV6-1 and TRBJ1-1; D gene ambiguous. CDR1 and CDR2 from the germline V gene are MNHNS and SASEGT. This CDR3 spans 15 amino acids. This chain's CDR3 is CTSRESPILNTEAFF. The CDR3 region has the DNA TGTACCAGCCGCGAAAGCCCCATCTTGAACACTGAAGCTTTCTTT.

This clonotype has a single count. A read error may explain this, as a much larger clone is one base away. The J gene is TRBJ1-5, the V gene TRBV7-2; 8 bases map to TRBD1. The CDR3 contains 16 residues. CDR1 is SGHTA and CDR2 is FQGNSA in the germline V gene. The CDR3 spells CTSSPDRGLGNQPQHF. Written as DNA, the CDR3 is TGCACCAGCAGCCCCGACAGGGGATTGGGCAATCAGCCCCAGCATTTT.

V is TRBV19 and J is TRBJ1-1; 12 bases match TRBD1. There are 15 residues in the CDR3. Germline V gene sequence: CDR1 LNHDA, CDR2 SQIVND (reference sequence). The CDR3 sequence is CVVIGTGGRNTEAFF. CDR3 in DNA: TGTGTAGTCATCGGGACAGGGGGCCGGAACACTGAAGCTTTCTTT.

V and J are TRBV14 and TRBJ2-7, with D possibly TRBD2 on 5 matching bases. The CDR3 covers 13 residues. Trimming pared 4 bases from V and 7 bases from J, leaving 14 bases between. The V gene's germline CDR1 is SGHDN and CDR2 FVKESK. The DNA for the CDR3 is TGTGCCAGCAGCCCAGATTACCGGGGAGAGCAGTACTTC. This codes for CASSPDYRGEQYF.

The chain has TRBV7-2 and TRBJ1-2; 12 nucleotides agree with TRBD1. Per germline, CDR1 SGHTA and CDR2 FQGNSA. This CDR3 spans 19 amino acids. Unmatched junction bases numbered 15, after V lost 3 bases and J lost 4 bases. The CDR3 nucleotides are TGTGCCAGCAGCTTGTCTAGTTTCGGGACAGGGGGCGCCCGCTATGGCTACACCTTC. Protein sequence: CASSLSSFGTGGARYGYTF.

This clonotype showed up many times. The chain is built from TRBV2 and TRBJ1-1; 7 bases map to TRBD1. The germline V gene has CDR1 SNHLY and CDR2 FYNNEI. The CDR3 is made up of 12 amino acids. After removal of 6 bases from V and 12 bases from J, the junction contained 10 bases not matched to a gene. The DNA of the CDR3 is TGTGCCAGCAGATGGACAGGCAAACTAACTTTCTTT. Its protein product is CASRWTGKLTFF.

To note about this clonotype: This may be a read error: a much more frequent sequence differs by one nucleotide. The J gene is TRBJ1-2, the V gene TRBV7-8; 9 positions match TRBD1. The CDR3 is 15 residues long. Germline V lookup: CDR1 SGHVS, CDR2 FQNEAQ. The CDR3 protein is CAGSPGRTGEHGYTF. The CDR3 bases are TGTGCCGGCAGCCCCGGTCGGACAGGGGAACATGGCTACACCTTC.

V usage is TRBV25-1 and J usage is TRBJ1-6; D possibly corresponds to TRBD1 (6 bases). Germline V gene lookup returns CDR1 MGHDK and CDR2 SYGVNS. The CDR3 loop spans 16 amino acids. The germline V and J ends were trimmed by 5 bases and 4 bases, with 15 bases remaining between them. CDR3 bases: TGTGCCAGCAGTCTCTATGGGACACCGTATAATTCACCCCTCCACTTT. It specifies CASSLYGTPYNSPLHF.

This clonotype was detected many times. The rearrangement joins TRBV2 to TRBJ1-1; 7 bases line up with TRBD1. Per germline, CDR1 SNHLY and CDR2 FYNNEI. The CDR3 covers 14 residues. The V gene end was trimmed by 5 bases and the J gene end by 0 bases; junction bases not matched to a gene: 3. For the CDR3, the DNA is TGTGCCAGCAGTCAGGGGGAGGTGAACACTGAAGCTTTCTTT. Its protein product is CASSQGEVNTEAFF.

This clonotype was observed a single time. The CDR3 here is CSSFGGGGEKLFF. CDR3 in DNA: TGCAGCAGTTTCGGAGGGGGTGGAGAAAAACTGTTTTTT. V gene TRBV29-1 combines with J gene TRBJ1-4, with TRBD1 as a possible D gene (6 bases). CDR3 length: 13 residues. CDR1 and CDR2 (germline): SQVTM, ANQGSEA. Trimming took 8 bases from V and 8 from J, leaving 18 bases between them.